What follows are 30 T cell receptor beta chains derived from one specimen sequenced in a study of cytomegalovirus exposure and HLA in healthy donors. The PCR ran on 60 Vbeta and 13 Jbeta primers. Sequencing was performed with immunoSEQ multiplex PCR; in TCRdb, only in-frame clones are kept and a portion is missing. The sample has some 200,000 clones, roughly nine tenths seen once. Sequencing was done on a sample of PBMCs. Receptor source: a girl less than two years old in good health and CMV-seronegative.

V is TRBV4-1 and J is TRBJ1-2; 8 nucleotides match TRBD1. Germline trimming cut 0 bases from V and 1 base from J; bases unmatched to any gene: 7. Germline V lookup: CDR1 MGHRA, CDR2 YSYEKL. The CDR3 has 17 residues. CDR3: CASSQDRDRIFNYGYTF. The CDR3 DNA reads TGCGCCAGCAGCCAAGATCGGGACAGGATTTTTAACTATGGCTACACCTTC.

The chain employs TRBV6-6 and TRBJ2-7, with a possible D match to TRBD1 (6 bases). Trimming shortened V by 4 bases and J by 1 base, and 14 bases separated the two germline ends. Germline V gene sequence: CDR1 MNHNY, CDR2 SVGAGI (reference sequence). The CDR3 loop spans 15 amino acids. DNA of the CDR3: TGTGCCAGCAGTTTACGACAGGCCCTTTCCTACGAGCAGTACTTC. Translating it yields CASSLRQALSYEQYF.

The V and J genes are TRBV2 and TRBJ1-1, with D unresolved. This CDR3 spans 13 amino acids. The V and J ends lost 10 bases and 1 base respectively, with 13 bases between them. Germline lookup yields CDR1 SNHLY and CDR2 FYNNEI. Written as DNA, the CDR3 is TGTGCCACAGGTCAATACCCGAACACTGAAGCTTTCTTT. As protein: CATGQYPNTEAFF.

The genes are TRBV5-1 and TRBJ1-5; possible D gene TRBD1, 6 bases. Germline CDR1 SGHRS, CDR2 YFSETQ. The V and J ends lost 4 bases and 4 bases respectively, with 12 bases between them. The CDR3 extends over 14 amino acids. The DNA for the CDR3 is TGCGCCAGCAGCCTAGGACAGCCTAATCAGCCCCAGCATTTT. Translated, it gives CASSLGQPNQPQHF.

The chain links TRBV4-3 to TRBJ2-7, with D perhaps matching TRBD1 (5 bases). V gave up 0 bases and J gave up 0 bases, with 12 bases separating them. This CDR3 is built from 16 residues. Germline V gene lookup returns CDR1 LGHNA and CDR2 YSLEER. As DNA, the CDR3 is TGCGCCAGCAGCCAAGAGGTATCAGGGCACTCCTACGAGCAGTACTTC. This translates into CASSQEVSGHSYEQYF.

The V call is TRBV4-1, the J call TRBJ1-3; TRBD1 might be the D (5 bases). The CDR3 has 17 amino acids. V lost 1 base, J lost 0 bases, and 13 bases lay in between. Germline assignment: CDR1 MGHRA and CDR2 YSYEKL. CDR3 loop: CASSQVGNRRSGNTIYF. The CDR3 DNA is TGCGCCAGCAGCCAAGTTGGTAACAGGCGCTCTGGAAACACCATATATTTT.

The chain carries TRBV6-1 and TRBJ2-1; 8 bases agree with TRBD1. Losses at the gene ends were 6 bases for V and 5 bases for J; bases not matched to a gene: 3. The CDR3 totals 13 residues. Germline V gene data show CDR1 as MNHNS and CDR2 as SASEGT. The CDR3 coding sequence is TGTGCCAGCAGATGGACAGGGAACAATGAGCAGTTCTTC. It specifies CASRWTGNNEQFF.

The chain combines TRBV21-1 with TRBJ1-4; TRBD1, the D gene given by the table, was not confirmed from the DNA. TRBV21-1 represents a pseudogene. The CDR3 is made up of 12 amino acids. The CDR3: CASSKVSVKLFF. The CDR3 DNA is TGTGCCAGCAGCAAAGTTTCAGTGAAACTGTTTTTT.

The chain recombines TRBV18 with TRBJ1-1; D perhaps matches TRBD1 (5 bases). The V end lost 1 base, the J end lost 0 bases, and 15 bases lay between the germline ends. The CDR3 contains 17 residues. The germline CDR1 and CDR2 sequences are KGHSH and LQKENI. The CDR3 nucleotides read TGTGCCAGCTCACCACAAGAAGGCAGGGCGATGAACACTGAAGCTTTCTTT. This encodes CASSPQEGRAMNTEAFF.

Comments on this clone: A read error may produce the germline difference seen at one junction end. The identical CDR3 is also encoded by other nucleotide sequences in the sample. V and J are TRBV5-4 and TRBJ1-5; no firm D call. Germline V gene sequence: CDR1 SGHNT, CDR2 YYREEE (reference sequence). The CDR3 is 13 amino acids. The CDR3 loop is CASSLDGNQPQHF. For the CDR3, the DNA is TGTGCCAGCAGTTTGGACGGGAATCAGCCCCAGCATTTT.

The table lists this clone with a count of one. The gene calls are TRBV5-1 and TRBJ1-1; D perhaps matches TRBD1 (6 bases). This CDR3 has 13 amino acids. Trimming cost V 2 bases and J 5 bases, with 10 bases left between them. Per germline, CDR1 SGHRS and CDR2 YFSETQ. The CDR3 spells CASSFLQGTEAFF. Here the CDR3 DNA reads TGCGCCAGCAGCTTCCTACAGGGTACTGAAGCTTTCTTT.

This sequence joins TRBV19 and TRBJ1-2; possible D gene TRBD1, 6 bases. Germline V gives CDR1 LNHDA, CDR2 SQIVND (reference sequence). The CDR3 is 15 residues long. Trimming removed 4 bases at V and 1 base at J, with 13 bases between. CDR3 protein: CASSRLDSFNYGYTF. The CDR3 DNA reads as TGTGCCAGTAGTAGGCTGGACAGTTTTAACTATGGCTACACCTTC.

V is TRBV2 and J is TRBJ1-5; 7 nucleotides line up with TRBD1. The junction had 6 bases not matched to a gene; V was cut back by 5 bases and J by 5 bases. The CDR3 is made up of 14 amino acids. The V gene's germline CDR1 is SNHLY and CDR2 FYNNEI. CDR3 DNA: TGTGCCAGCAGTTCCCGACAGGGATATCAGCCCCAGCATTTT. This codes for CASSSRQGYQPQHF.

V and J are TRBV18 and TRBJ1-5; 7 nucleotides match TRBD1. CDR1 and CDR2 from the germline V gene are KGHSH and LQKENI. Losses at the gene ends were 3 bases for V and 4 bases for J; bases not matched to a gene: 3. The CDR3 runs to 14 residues. The CDR3 nucleotides are TGTGCCAGCTCACCGGGACAGACGAATCAGCCCCAGCATTTT. It is translated as CASSPGQTNQPQHF. Supplemented by reference TRBV18 and TRBJ1-5, the full variable domain reads NAGVMQNPRHLVRRRGQEARLRCSPMKGHSHVYWYRQLPEEGLKFMVYLQKENIIDESGMPKERFSAEFPKEGPSILRIQQVVRGDSAAYFCASSPGQTNQPQHFGDGTRLSIL.

The chain uses TRBV10-3 and TRBJ2-3, with TRBD1 identical over 9 bases. The CDR3 is 18 residues long. V shed 8 bases, J shed 1 base, and the junction held 16 bases outside the gene matches. From germline, CDR1 is ENHRY and CDR2 SYGVKD. The CDR3 reads CAIRKDLQGAVGTDTQYF. For the CDR3, the DNA is TGTGCCATCCGGAAGGACTTACAGGGGGCCGTTGGCACAGATACGCAGTATTTT.

The sample holds one count of this clone. The rearrangement links TRBV10-3 to TRBJ1-3; the D gene is possibly TRBD1 (5 bases). Per germline, CDR1 ENHRY and CDR2 SYGVKD. V was cut by 0 bases and J by 2 bases, with 8 bases left in between. The CDR3 covers 15 residues. The chain's CDR3 is CAISESGGTGNTIYF. Here the CDR3 DNA reads TGTGCCATCAGTGAGTCGGGGGGTACTGGAAACACCATATATTTT.

This clone was counted a few times. Other nucleotide sequences from this sample produce the same CDR3. The chain carries TRBV2 and TRBJ2-3, with 13 bases lining up with TRBD2. Per germline, CDR1 SNHLY and CDR2 FYNNEI. Unmatched junction bases numbered 2, after V lost 4 bases and J lost 4 bases. CDR3 length equals 15 residues. This CDR3 is CASSGLAGGPDTQYF. The CDR3 nucleotides read TGTGCCAGCAGTGGACTAGCGGGAGGCCCAGATACGCAGTATTTT. Looking up the rest from reference TRBV2 and TRBJ2-3 gives the full variable domain: EPEVTQTPSHQVTQMGQEVILRCVPISNHLYFYWYRQILGQKVEFLVSFYNNEISEKSEIFDDQFSVERPDGSNFTLKIRSTKLEDSAMYFCASSGLAGGPDTQYFGPGTRLTVL.

This rearrangement joins TRBV7-2 to TRBJ2-2; no definite D call. CDR3 length: 18 amino acids. CDR1 and CDR2 (germline): SGHTA, FQGNSA. V was shortened by 0 bases and J by 1 base, with 15 bases between the two germline ends. The CDR3 DNA reads TGTGCCAGCAGCTTAGCCCCCCTATCTAGTGGGAACACCGGGGAGCTGTTTTTT. Translation: CASSLAPLSSGNTGELFF.

The chain joins TRBV27 to TRBJ1-2, with TRBD1 as a possible D gene (6 bases). V lost 5 bases and J lost 4, with 17 bases in between. Per germline, CDR1 MNHEY and CDR2 SMNVEV (reference sequence). The CDR3 spans 15 residues. The CDR3: CASSLRQEAIYGYTF. The DNA for the CDR3 is TGTGCCAGCAGTCTAAGACAGGAGGCCATCTATGGCTACACCTTC.

Concerning this clone itself: A read error may produce the germline difference seen at one junction end. The chain carries TRBV6-1 and TRBJ1-5; D may be TRBD1 (5 bases). The length of the CDR3 is 14 residues. CDR1 MNHNS and CDR2 SASEGT come from the germline V gene. The CDR3, as DNA: TGTGCCAGCATTGAATTACAGGTAGGTCAGCCCCAGCATTTT. This gives the protein CASIELQVGQPQHF.

This chain links TRBV13 with TRBJ1-2, with 7 bases fitting TRBD1. The V gene end was trimmed by 6 bases and the J gene end by 5 bases; junction bases not matched to a gene: 12. From germline, CDR1 is PRHDT and CDR2 FYEKMQ (reference sequence). This CDR3 is built from 15 residues. The CDR3 here is CASSSGQAGVYGYTF. In nucleotides, the CDR3 is TGTGCCAGCAGTTCTGGACAGGCAGGGGTATATGGCTACACCTTC.

V and J are TRBV2 and TRBJ2-5, with a tentative D call TRBD1 (6 bases). Germline CDR1 and CDR2: SNHLY and FYNNEI. The CDR3 totals 13 residues. V lost 2 bases and J 5 bases, leaving 9 bases between the germline ends. The CDR3 region is CASSEYRVETQYF. CDR3 coding DNA: TGTGCCAGCAGTGAATACAGGGTGGAGACCCAGTACTTC.

This rearrangement joins TRBV4-1 to TRBJ2-3, with a weak D call TRBD2 (6 bases). Trimming took off 0 bases at V and 7 bases at J, with 14 bases between the two ends. The CDR3 has 15 amino acids. The germline V gene has CDR1 MGHRA and CDR2 YSYEKL. The CDR3 nucleotides read TGCGCCAGCAGCCAAGATCTAGCGCAACAGAATACGCAGTATTTT. As protein: CASSQDLAQQNTQYF.

This clone appeared once. J is TRBJ2-7 and V is TRBV19, with D maybe TRBD1 (6 bases). Germline V gene data show CDR1 as LNHDA and CDR2 as SQIVND (reference sequence). V dropped 7 bases and J dropped 2 bases, with 12 bases sitting between them. This CDR3 is 13 amino acids long. CDR3 coding DNA: TGTGCCAGTAAGGCAGGGGACCCCTACGAGCAGTACTTC. It encodes CASKAGDPYEQYF.

The V gene is TRBV29-1, the J gene TRBJ1-1; D not resolved. Trimming cost V 5 bases and J 0 bases, with 16 bases left between them. The CDR3 has 15 amino acids. Germline V CDR1 and CDR2: SQVTM, ANQGSEA. In nucleotides, the CDR3 is TGCAGCGTTCGTACGAGATTAAGCATGAACACTGAAGCTTTCTTT. Translated, it gives CSVRTRLSMNTEAFF.

The gene calls are TRBV2 and TRBJ2-5; 9 bases map to TRBD1. The CDR3 length is 13 residues. V lost 7 bases and J lost 4; bases outside the gene matches: 4. Germline values: CDR1 SNHLY, CDR2 FYNNEI. CDR3 residues: CASTTGQGETQYF. The CDR3 DNA reads TGTGCCAGCACTACGGGACAGGGAGAGACCCAGTACTTC.

This clone showed up just once. The V call is TRBV6-1, the J call TRBJ2-7; D not certain. The V end lost 4 bases, the J end lost 2 bases, and 15 bases lay between the germline ends. CDR3 size: 15 residues. Per germline, CDR1 MNHNS and CDR2 SASEGT. CDR3 sequence: CASSAKAPGAYEQYF. The CDR3, as DNA: TGTGCCAGCAGTGCTAAGGCCCCCGGAGCCTACGAGCAGTACTTC.

The chain recombines TRBV2 with TRBJ2-2; 7 nucleotides align to TRBD1. V gave up 6 bases and J gave up 6 bases; unmatched junction bases: 4. The CDR3 covers 13 residues. The V gene's germline CDR1 is SNHLY and CDR2 FYNNEI. The DNA for the CDR3 is TGTGCCAGCAGCTTGACAGGGTCCGGGGAGCTGTTTTTT. This gives the protein CASSLTGSGELFF.

The chain links TRBV27 to TRBJ1-2; no clear D gene. This CDR3 region has 13 residues. CDR1 MNHEY and CDR2 SMNVEV come from the germline V gene (reference sequence). Between the trimmed V and J ends, which lost 7 bases and 2 bases, there was a span of 11 bases. Here the CDR3 reads CASKQDTNYGYTF. DNA for the CDR3: TGTGCCAGCAAGCAAGACACGAACTATGGCTACACCTTC.

V is TRBV2 and J is TRBJ2-3; 7 bases align to TRBD1. Trimming removed 8 bases from V and 0 bases from J; junction bases left unmatched: 5. Germline-derived CDR1 and CDR2 are SNHLY and FYNNEI. This CDR3 region has 14 residues. The CDR3 is CASLRQGSTDTQYF. The CDR3 region has the DNA TGTGCCAGCCTTAGACAGGGAAGCACAGATACGCAGTATTTT.